The next 16 T cell receptor beta chains were all read from a single sample in a study of blood T cell repertoires in COVID-19. Generated by immunoSEQ multiplex PCR, the TCRdb table keeps only in-frame clones and is missing some. The table lists around 190,000 clones, 65% to 90% of them singletons, with under 15% in the top ten. What was sequenced was peripheral blood. These receptors were obtained from a human donor in a cohort sampled during active COVID-19.

The chain uses TRBV5-1 and TRBJ2-2; 7 positions match TRBD2. Germline V lookup: CDR1 SGHRS, CDR2 YFSETQ. J gave up 7 bases and V 4 bases, and 7 bases lay outside the gene matches. CDR3 length: 14 residues. The CDR3, as DNA: TGCGCCAGCAGCCCAACGACGGGAGGCGGGGAGCTGTTTTTT. This encodes CASSPTTGGGELFF.

V usage is TRBV12-3 or TRBV12-4 and J usage is TRBJ2-5, with a weak D call TRBD1 (6 bases). This CDR3 comprises 13 residues. Trimming pared 7 bases from V and 2 bases from J, leaving 11 bases between. The CDR3 bases are TGTGCCAGCAACAGCGGACAGCAAGAGACCCAGTACTTC. Translated: CASNSGQQETQYF.

V gene TRBV10-2 combines with J gene TRBJ2-7; D perhaps matches TRBD2 (7 bases). Trimming removed 8 bases from V and 5 bases from J, with 16 bases in between. The CDR3 has 13 residues. In germline, CDR1 is WSHSY, CDR2 SAAADI. Written as DNA, the CDR3 is TGCGCCAGCCTAGGGGGGGCCACGGACGAGCAGTACTTC. It yields the protein CASLGGATDEQYF.

The gene calls are TRBV12-3 or TRBV12-4 and TRBJ2-2; D gene uncertain. Trimming cost V 6 bases and J 5 bases, with 7 bases left between them. The CDR3 has 12 amino acids. The DNA of the CDR3 is TGTGCCAGCAGCGCCGGGACCGGGGAGCTGTTTTTT. This encodes CASSAGTGELFF.

The chain has TRBV24-1 and TRBJ2-5; TRBD2 matches at 7 bases. The V gene's germline CDR1 is KGHDR and CDR2 SFDVKD. V shed 8 bases and J 7 bases; nucleotides not matched to a gene: 3. This CDR3 has 11 amino acids. DNA for the CDR3: TGTGCCACCACTCGCGGGGGGACCCAGTACTTC. Its translation: CATTRGGTQYF.

The chain is built from TRBV28 and TRBJ1-5; TRBD1 matches at 10 bases. Germline V CDR1 and CDR2: MDHEN, SYDVKM. Trimming at V came to 5 bases and at J to 3 bases, leaving 7 bases not matched to a gene. The CDR3 consists of 16 residues. The DNA of the CDR3 is TGTGCCAGCAGTGCCCGGGACAGGGGCTACAATCAGCCCCAGCATTTT. Residues: CASSARDRGYNQPQHF.

CDR3 nucleotide sequence: TGCAGCGTTCGCGACAACAATCAGCCCCAGCATTTT. Translation gives CSVRDNNQPQHF. This sequence joins TRBV29-1 and TRBJ1-5; D is unresolved. The CDR3 has 12 residues. Trimming left V 5 bases short and J 3 bases short, with 8 bases between. Germline-derived CDR1 and CDR2 are SQVTM and ANQGSEA.

The V call is TRBV6-5, the J call TRBJ2-1; 7 bases fit TRBD2. V lost 6 bases and J lost 7; bases outside the gene matches: 6. The CDR3 covers 13 residues. From germline, CDR1 is MNHEY and CDR2 SVGAGI. CDR3 sequence reads: CASSPRRGNEQFF. The CDR3 nucleotides read TGTGCCAGCAGCCCCAGGCGGGGGAATGAGCAGTTCTTC.

CDR3 region: CASSESVVGLAGQYF. CDR3 DNA: TGCGCCAGCAGTGAGTCGGTTGTAGGTCTAGCGGGCCAGTATTTT. V usage is TRBV10-1 and J usage is TRBJ2-3; 8 nucleotides align to TRBD2. Germline values: CDR1 WNHNN, CDR2 SYGVQD (reference sequence). There are 15 residues in the CDR3. V lost 0 bases and J lost 12; bases outside the gene matches: 11.

This clone was counted between two and nine times. The J gene is TRBJ2-2, the V gene TRBV6-5, with a possible D match to TRBD1 (6 bases). CDR3 length: 14 amino acids. The germline V and J ends were trimmed by 2 bases and 4 bases, with 8 bases remaining between them. Germline CDR1 and CDR2: MNHEY and SVGAGI. The CDR3 bases are TGTGCCAGCAGTTACGGGGGCGCCACCGGGGAGCTGTTTTTT. It is translated as CASSYGGATGELFF.

This clone was picked up a small number of times. The rearrangement joins TRBV7-2 to TRBJ2-4; D not certain. V lost 0 bases, J lost 2 bases, and 14 bases lay in between. This CDR3 region has 17 residues. CDR1 is SGHTA and CDR2 is FQGNSA in the germline V gene. The DNA for the CDR3 is TGTGCCAGCAGCTTAGCGGTCCAGGTTGCTTCCAAAAACATTCAGTACTTC. It yields the protein CASSLAVQVASKNIQYF.

This chain uses TRBV11-2 with TRBJ1-3; D gene uncertain. V lost 5 bases and J lost 0, with 11 bases in between. This CDR3 has 15 residues. CDR1 is SGHAT, CDR2 FQNNGV, per germline. In DNA, the CDR3 is TGTGCCAGCAGCGATAAGAGGCACTCTGGAAACACCATATATTTT. This codes for CASSDKRHSGNTIYF.

This clone was detected once. This rearrangement joins TRBV27 to TRBJ1-5, with D tentatively TRBD1 (5 bases). Trimming pared 2 bases from V and 2 bases from J, leaving 7 bases between. Germline CDR1 is MNHEY and CDR2 is SMNVEV (reference sequence). The CDR3 has 14 amino acids. The CDR3 bases are TGTGCCAGCAGTTTAGTAGGGGGCAATCAGCCCCAGCATTTT. Translation: CASSLVGGNQPQHF.

V gene TRBV18 combines with J gene TRBJ2-5, with D perhaps TRBD1 (7 bases). Germline-derived CDR1 and CDR2 are KGHSH and LQKENI. Trimming took 2 bases from V and 2 from J, leaving 15 bases between them. This CDR3 has 16 residues. The CDR3 sequence: CASSPFGGTVQETQYF. The CDR3, as DNA: TGTGCCAGCTCACCATTTGGGGGGACAGTACAAGAGACCCAGTACTTC.

The chain employs TRBV29-1 and TRBJ1-2, with TRBD1 matching 9 bases. The CDR3 extends over 12 amino acids. V trimming: 6 bases; J trimming: 3 bases; junction bases outside the gene matches: 2. CDR1 and CDR2 (germline): SQVTM, ANQGSEA. The CDR3 spells CSVRDRDYGYTF. DNA of the CDR3: TGCAGCGTCCGGGACAGGGACTATGGCTACACCTTC.

The V and J genes are TRBV10-2 and TRBJ2-3; D gene uncertain. From germline, CDR1 is WSHSY and CDR2 SAAADI. This CDR3 region has 11 residues. V was cut by 4 bases and J by 6 bases, with 5 bases left in between. The CDR3 bases are TGCGCCAGCAGTGTATCGGATACGCAGTATTTT. It encodes CASSVSDTQYF.